The rows below give T cell receptor beta chains drawn from one sample of a study of human T cells and chemical hapten exposure. TCRdb processed the RACE reads anew with MiXCR; each CDR3 protein has one entry. The data contain 65,000 to 70,000 distinct CDR3 sequences, roughly 11% of them singletons. Sequences were derived from whole blood, sampled in connection with sensitization to the hapten diphenylcyclopropenone (DPC). Every receptor here comes from a woman between 50 and 59 years old with alopecia areata. Some clones in this sample may be carry-over from other donors' samples. Each CDR3 is given with its conserved first and last residue. The D gene is left open where the match is weak. Clone sizes are given selectively: once, few, many, or a class where the clone is expanded.

D,size,J,V,CDR3,DNA
.,many,TRBJ1-1,TRBV5-1,CASSLVAGRNTEAFF,TGCGCCAGCAGCTTGGTTGCAGGGCGGAACACTGAAGCTTTCTTT
TRBD1,few,TRBJ1-5,TRBV7-9,CASSSTGGNNQPQHF,TGTGCCAGCAGCAGCACAGGGGGGAACAATCAGCCCCAGCATTTT
TRBD1,many,TRBJ1-4,TRBV5-4,CASSGTGVNNEKLFF,TGTGCCAGCAGCGGGACAGGGGTTAATAATGAAAAACTGTTTTTT
TRBD2,many,TRBJ2-3,TRBV28,CASSFSSSGSLDTQYF,TGTGCCAGCAGTTTCAGTTCTAGCGGGAGTCTAGATACGCAGTATTTT
TRBD2,many,TRBJ2-3,TRBV7-2,CASSFGGLAGGRSDTQYF,TGTGCCAGCAGCTTCGGTGGACTAGCGGGGGGGCGATCAGATACGCAGTATTTT
TRBD2,few,TRBJ2-5,TRBV6-1,CASRTGLAAYQETQYF,TGTGCCAGCAGAACCGGACTAGCGGCGTACCAAGAGACCCAGTACTTC
TRBD1,many,TRBJ1-1,TRBV27,CASSFIGGGNTEAFF,TGTGCCAGCAGTTTCATAGGAGGGGGCAACACTGAAGCTTTCTTT
.,many,TRBJ1-1,TRBV12-3/TRBV12-4,CASSFAVGADTEAFF,TGTGCCAGCAGTTTCGCCGTCGGGGCGGACACTGAAGCTTTCTTT
.,.,TRBJ1-1,TRBV5-1,CASSFTRSMETEAFF,TGCGCCAGCAGCTTTACAAGGAGTATGGAGACTGAAGCTTTCTTT
.,.,TRBJ2-5,TRBV10-2,CASSESGGRETQYF,TGCGCCAGCAGTGAATCCGGCGGGCGGGAGACCCAGTACTTC
.,.,TRBJ2-6,TRBV19,CASSPNLGEAGANVLTF,TGTGCCAGTAGTCCCAACCTTGGGGAAGCTGGGGCCAACGTCCTGACTTTC
.,many,TRBJ2-7,TRBV27,CASSLSFRAGSSYEQYF,TGTGCCAGCAGTTTATCTTTCCGGGCGGGGAGCTCCTACGAGCAGTACTTC
TRBD1,few,TRBJ2-3,TRBV2,CATTRGRGTDTQYF,TGTGCCACCACCAGGGGGCGCGGCACAGATACGCAGTATTTT
.,.,TRBJ2-1,TRBV10-3,CAISPGHIYNEQFF,TGTGCCATCAGTCCGGGACATATTTACAATGAGCAGTTCTTC
.,many,TRBJ2-3,TRBV14,CASSRSGIADTQYF,TGTGCCAGCAGCCGGTCAGGGATCGCAGATACGCAGTATTTT
.,few,TRBJ2-1,TRBV7-2,CASSLSQGNGDNEQFF,TGTGCCAGCAGCTTATCACAGGGTAATGGGGACAATGAGCAGTTCTTC
TRBD2,.,TRBJ2-1,TRBV20-1,CSAPDAGGLPEQFF,TGCAGTGCCCCCGACGCGGGAGGGCTTCCTGAGCAGTTCTTC
.,.,TRBJ1-5,TRBV12-2,CASRKPRINQPQHF,TGTGCAAGTCGCAAGCCCAGGATCAATCAGCCCCAGCATTTT
.,few,TRBJ2-2,TRBV15,CATSRKRTGELFF,TGTGCCACCAGCAGGAAGAGGACCGGGGAGCTGTTTTTT
TRBD2,few,TRBJ2-5,TRBV29-1,CSVDTGTTDQTQYF,TGCAGCGTGGATACCGGGACTACCGACCAGACCCAGTACTTC
.,once,TRBJ2-3,TRBV11-3,CACSPGTHPATDTQYF,TGTGCCTGCAGCCCCGGGACACATCCTGCCACAGATACGCAGTATTTT
TRBD1,many,TRBJ1-1,TRBV6-4,CASSPTGVSTEAFF,TGTGCCAGCAGTCCTACAGGGGTGAGCACTGAAGCTTTCTTT
.,few,TRBJ1-1,TRBV6-1,CASSELGGVNTEAFF,TGTGCCAGCAGTGAACTGGGGGGGGTGAACACTGAAGCTTTCTTT
.,.,TRBJ2-3,TRBV2,CASRKTTGRVTDTQYF,TGTGCCAGCAGAAAAACGACAGGGAGGGTCACGGATACGCAGTATTTT
.,.,TRBJ2-5,TRBV5-5,CASSLVAGRGQETQYF,TGTGCCAGCAGCTTGGTTGCGGGAAGAGGCCAAGAGACCCAGTACTTC